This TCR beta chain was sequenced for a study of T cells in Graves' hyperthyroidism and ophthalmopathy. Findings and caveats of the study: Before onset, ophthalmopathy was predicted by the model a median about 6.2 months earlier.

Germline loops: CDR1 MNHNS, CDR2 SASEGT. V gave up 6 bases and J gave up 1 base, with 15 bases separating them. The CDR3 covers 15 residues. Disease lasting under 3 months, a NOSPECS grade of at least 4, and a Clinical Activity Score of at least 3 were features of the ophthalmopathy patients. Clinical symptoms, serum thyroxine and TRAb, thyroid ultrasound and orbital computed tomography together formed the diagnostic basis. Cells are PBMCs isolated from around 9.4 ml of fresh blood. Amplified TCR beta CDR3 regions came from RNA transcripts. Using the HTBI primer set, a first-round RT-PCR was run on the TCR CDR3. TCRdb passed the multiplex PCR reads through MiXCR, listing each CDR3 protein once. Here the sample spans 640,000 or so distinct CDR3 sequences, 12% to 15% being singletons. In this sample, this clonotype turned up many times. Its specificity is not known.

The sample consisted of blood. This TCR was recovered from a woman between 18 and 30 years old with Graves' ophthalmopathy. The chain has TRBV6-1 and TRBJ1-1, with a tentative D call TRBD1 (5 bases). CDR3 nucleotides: TGTGCCAGCAGCCCGGTTAGGGGCTGGAACACTGAAGCTTTCTTT. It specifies CASSPVRGWNTEAFF.